The following is a T cell receptor beta chain sequence with its context. This could be a read error, since a much larger clone is one nucleotide away. TCR beta CDR3 regions were amplified from RNA. The HTBI primer set was used in a first-round RT-PCR of the TCR CDR3. TCRdb re-derived calls from the multiplex PCR reads in MiXCR, one entry per CDR3 protein. The sample consists of under 450,000 distinct CDR3 sequences, approximately 14% of them appearing once. This sample was included in a study of T cells in Graves' hyperthyroidism and ophthalmopathy. CDR1 is SGHRS, CDR2 YFSETQ, per germline. CDR3 length equals 17 residues.

The rearrangement joins TRBV5-1 to TRBJ1-2; TRBD1 is a possible D gene (6 bases). This clonotype originated in a woman younger than 35 with Graves' hyperthyroidism. Sequencing used blood. DNA for the CDR3: TGCGCCAGCAGGCTTTCTATAGGGGGTGCCACAAGTTATGGCTGCACCTTC. It codes for CASRLSIGGATSYGCTF. The full variable domain, rest sourced from reference TRBV5-1 and TRBJ1-2, is KAGVTQTPRYLIKTRGQQVTLSCSPISGHRSVSWYQQTPGQGLQFLFEYFSETQRNKGNFPGRFSGRQFSNSRSEMNVSTLELGDSALYLCASRLSIGGATSYGCTFGSGTRLTVV.